A selection of T cell receptor beta chains follows, all from one sample in a study of blood T cell repertoires in COVID-19. Profiling relied on immunoSEQ multiplex PCR, and the TCRdb table lists in-frame clones only, not all of them. The sample holds over 200,000 clones; 81% are singletons and the top ten take 8% to 9.5%. Sequencing was performed on PBMCs or T cells enriched from blood (not recorded which). These TCRs come from a woman between 50 and 59 years old with acute COVID-19. Both conserved end residues are part of each CDR3. The D gene is left open where the match is weak. Rows may omit the clone size; those that give it use once, few, many or a size class.

CDR3 DNA | CDR3 protein | J gene | V gene | clone size | D gene
TGTGCCAGCAGCTTATTGCCTAGCGGGAGCACAGATACGCAGTATTTT | CASSLLPSGSTDTQYF | TRBJ2-3 | TRBV7-2 | NA | TRBD2
TGTGCCAGCAGCCCCCCTCAGGGGGCGGTGGGTGGCTACACCTTC | CASSPPQGAVGGYTF | TRBJ1-2 | TRBV11-2 | NA | TRBD1
TGCGCCAGCAGCCAAGATCGGGTGGGTGAGCTGTTTTTT | CASSQDRVGELFF | TRBJ2-2 | TRBV4-3 | NA | NA
TGTGGTACGGGACAGAATAATGAAAAACTGTTTTTT | CGTGQNNEKLFF | TRBJ1-4 | TRBV28 | NA | TRBD1
TGTGCCTTTTCCGGGACTAGCGGCTCCTACGAGCAGTACTTC | CAFSGTSGSYEQYF | TRBJ2-7 | TRBV30 | NA | TRBD2
TGTGCCAGCAGCTTGGGACAGGTGAGATCCTACGAGCAGTACTTC | CASSLGQVRSYEQYF | TRBJ2-7 | TRBV11-3 | NA | TRBD1
TGTGCCAGCAGCGAAGGGGCGGAGCTGTTTTTT | CASSEGAELFF | TRBJ2-2 | TRBV7-6 | NA | NA
TGTGCCAGCAGTTACTTGCGGGGGAGAGCGGAAAAACTGTTTTTT | CASSYLRGRAEKLFF | TRBJ1-4 | TRBV6-2/TRBV6-3 | NA | NA
TGTGCCAGCAGCTTGGAAGGAGGCAGGGGCGATTCACCCCTCCACTTT | CASSLEGGRGDSPLHF | TRBJ1-6 | TRBV5-4 | NA | NA
TGTGCCAGCAGGGAGAGGCCCTACGAGCAGTACTTC | CASRERPYEQYF | TRBJ2-7 | TRBV6-5 | once | NA
TGTGCCAGCAGTTTAACGGGACAGGGCCCTATCGGCTATGGCTACACCTTC | CASSLTGQGPIGYGYTF | TRBJ1-2 | TRBV28 | NA | TRBD1
TGTGCCAGCAGCAGACGACAGGGACAGGACTCTGAAGCTTTCTTT | CASSRRQGQDSEAFF | TRBJ1-1 | TRBV3-1/TRBV3-2 | few | TRBD1
TGCGCCAGCAGCGCCAGCGGGGGGGATACTAGCACAGATACGCAGTATTTT | CASSASGGDTSTDTQYF | TRBJ2-3 | TRBV4-1 | NA | TRBD2
TGTGCCAGCAGCCCGCGGCGCGCTGACTATGGCTACACCTTC | CASSPRRADYGYTF | TRBJ1-2 | TRBV7-2 | NA | NA
TGCAGCGCTAGGGGCTCTGGGGCCAACGTCCTGACTTTC | CSARGSGANVLTF | TRBJ2-6 | TRBV29-1 | NA | NA
TGTGCCAGTAGTATCGGAGCAGTTGAAAAACTGTTTTTT | CASSIGAVEKLFF | TRBJ1-4 | TRBV19 | NA | NA
TGTGCCAGCTCACCGTCCCCCCGGGGAGGGCCGGAAGATACGCAGTATTTT | CASSPSPRGGPEDTQYF | TRBJ2-3 | TRBV18 | NA | TRBD2
TGTGCCACCAGCAGAGATCTGGGGACACCGTACCAAGAGACCCAGTACTTC | CATSRDLGTPYQETQYF | TRBJ2-5 | TRBV15 | NA | NA
TGTGCCATCAGTCTAGCGGGGGGAGTCAATGAGCAGTTCTTC | CAISLAGGVNEQFF | TRBJ2-1 | TRBV10-3 | NA | TRBD2
TGTGCCACCAGCAGGGATCGACAGGGAAGTCAGCCCCAGCATTTT | CATSRDRQGSQPQHF | TRBJ1-5 | TRBV15 | NA | TRBD1
TGTGCCACGGGACTACCACCTCGTACGCAGTATTTT | CATGLPPRTQYF | TRBJ2-3 | TRBV19 | NA | TRBD2
TGTGCCAGCAGCGTGGCTGACACGGCCACAGGGGAGCTGTTTTTT | CASSVADTATGELFF | TRBJ2-2 | TRBV9 | NA | NA
TGTGCCAGCAGACTTTTATCTGGGGCTAGCGGGCCCAAAAACATTCAGTACTTC | CASRLLSGASGPKNIQYF | TRBJ2-4 | TRBV7-2 | few | TRBD2
TGTGCCAGCTCACCAGCAGGGGGCAACACTGAAGCTTTCTTT | CASSPAGGNTEAFF | TRBJ1-1 | TRBV18 | NA | TRBD1
TGTGCCAGCAGCCGCGACAGGGATAGCAATCAGCCCCAGCATTTT | CASSRDRDSNQPQHF | TRBJ1-5 | TRBV14 | NA | TRBD1
TGTGCCAGCACCCTTTCGGGGATTGCCTCTGGGGCCAACGTCCTGACTTTC | CASTLSGIASGANVLTF | TRBJ2-6 | TRBV7-2 | NA | NA
TGTGCCAGCAGTACCCGGGGAGAGGAAGCTTTCTTT | CASSTRGEEAFF | TRBJ1-1 | TRBV12-3/TRBV12-4 | NA | NA
TGTGCCACCCAAAGGATCGGGGGTGGCGTGAACACTGAAGCTTTCTTT | CATQRIGGGVNTEAFF | TRBJ1-1 | TRBV19 | NA | NA
TGTGCCAGCGGGTCTGGTAGGGGTGGCTACACCTTC | CASGSGRGGYTF | TRBJ1-2 | TRBV28 | NA | NA
TGTGCCACCAGTGTTAGAGGAGAGGGACAAGAGACCCAGTACTTC | CATSVRGEGQETQYF | TRBJ2-5 | TRBV24-1 | few | NA
TGCGCCAGCAGCCTACAGAAGGGGGGGTACACCGGGGAGCTGTTTTTT | CASSLQKGGYTGELFF | TRBJ2-2 | TRBV4-1 | NA | NA
TGTGCCAGCTCACCGCTAGACGGCAATGGCTACACCTTC | CASSPLDGNGYTF | TRBJ1-2 | TRBV18 | NA | NA
TGCGCCAGCAGCTCGACTAGCGGGATCCCCAATGAGCAGTTCTTC | CASSSTSGIPNEQFF | TRBJ2-1 | TRBV5-1 | few | TRBD2
TGCAGCGATGCGGACAGCTACTATGGCTACACCTTC | CSDADSYYGYTF | TRBJ1-2 | TRBV29-1 | NA | NA
TGTGCCAGCAGCGCAGTGGTGGGGGCCTGGGGCAATGAGCAGTTCTTC | CASSAVVGAWGNEQFF | TRBJ2-1 | TRBV7-2 | NA | NA